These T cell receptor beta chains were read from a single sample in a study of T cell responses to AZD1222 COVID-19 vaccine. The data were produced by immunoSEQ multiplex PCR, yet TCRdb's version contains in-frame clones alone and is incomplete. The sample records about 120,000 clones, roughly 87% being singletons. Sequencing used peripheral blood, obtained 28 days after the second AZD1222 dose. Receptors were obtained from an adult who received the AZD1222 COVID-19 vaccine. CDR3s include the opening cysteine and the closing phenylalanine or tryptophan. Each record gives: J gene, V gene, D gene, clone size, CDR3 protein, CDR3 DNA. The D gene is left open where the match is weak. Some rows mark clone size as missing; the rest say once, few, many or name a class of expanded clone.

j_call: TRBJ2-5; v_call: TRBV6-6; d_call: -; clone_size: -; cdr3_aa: CASSYSGTKETQYF; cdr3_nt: TGTGCCAGCAGTTACTCCGGGACAAAAGAGACCCAGTACTTC
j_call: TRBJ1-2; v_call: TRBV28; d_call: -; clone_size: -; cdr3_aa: CASSLWQPNMYGYTF; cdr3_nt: TGTGCCAGCAGTTTGTGGCAGCCCAATATGTATGGCTACACCTTC
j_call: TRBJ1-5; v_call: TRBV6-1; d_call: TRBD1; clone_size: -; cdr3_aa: CASSEAVGNRGPLSNQPQHF; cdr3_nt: TGTGCCAGCAGTGAAGCGGTAGGAAACAGGGGGCCGTTGAGCAATCAGCCCCAGCATTTT
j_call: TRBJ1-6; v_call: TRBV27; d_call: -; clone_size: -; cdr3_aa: CASKDLKGVENSPLHF; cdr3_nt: TGTGCCAGCAAGGATCTTAAGGGGGTTGAGAATTCACCCCTCCACTTT
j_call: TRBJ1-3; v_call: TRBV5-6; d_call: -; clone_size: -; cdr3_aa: CASSLRRSRVSGNTIYF; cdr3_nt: TGTGCCAGCAGCTTGCGCCGGAGCCGGGTCTCTGGAAACACCATATATTTT
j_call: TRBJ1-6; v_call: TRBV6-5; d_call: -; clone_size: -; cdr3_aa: CASRAGSYNSPLHF; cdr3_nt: TGTGCCAGCAGGGCGGGGTCCTATAATTCACCCCTCCACTTT
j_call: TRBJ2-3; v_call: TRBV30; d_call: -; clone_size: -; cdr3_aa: CAWSVWDTQYF; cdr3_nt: TGTGCCTGGAGTGTATGGGATACGCAGTATTTT
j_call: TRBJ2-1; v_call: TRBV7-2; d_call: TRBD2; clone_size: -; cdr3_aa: CASSTSATRAGGPYNEQFF; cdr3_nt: TGTGCCAGCAGCACCTCCGCAACGAGAGCGGGGGGCCCCTACAATGAGCAGTTCTTC
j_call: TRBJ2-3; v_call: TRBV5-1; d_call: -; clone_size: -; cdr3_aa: CASSLGVSGTDTQYF; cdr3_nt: TGCGCCAGCAGCTTGGGGGTTAGCGGCACAGATACGCAGTATTTT
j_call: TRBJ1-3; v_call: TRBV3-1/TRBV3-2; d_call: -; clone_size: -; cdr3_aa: CASSQDSSGNTIYF; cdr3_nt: TGTGCCAGCAGCCAAGACAGCTCTGGAAACACCATATATTTT
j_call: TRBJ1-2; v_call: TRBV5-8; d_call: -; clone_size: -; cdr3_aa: CASSREVQGTYGYTF; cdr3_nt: TGTGCCAGCAGCCGGGAGGTGCAGGGAACGTATGGCTACACCTTC
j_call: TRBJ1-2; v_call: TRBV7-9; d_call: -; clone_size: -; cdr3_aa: CASSVEYYGYTF; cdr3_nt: TGTGCCAGCAGCGTGGAGTACTATGGCTACACCTTC
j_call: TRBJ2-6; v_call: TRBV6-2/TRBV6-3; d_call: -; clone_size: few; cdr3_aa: CASSSPGPTSGANVLTF; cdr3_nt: TGTGCCAGCAGTAGCCCGGGGCCGACCTCTGGGGCCAACGTCCTGACTTTC
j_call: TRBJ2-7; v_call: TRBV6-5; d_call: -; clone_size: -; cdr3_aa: CASRGYEQYF; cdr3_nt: TGTGCCAGCAGGGGCTACGAGCAGTACTTC
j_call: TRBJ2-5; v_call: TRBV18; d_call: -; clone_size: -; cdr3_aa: CASSPRIPGGRKTQYF; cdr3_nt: TGTGCCAGCTCACCACGCATTCCGGGGGGCCGGAAGACCCAGTACTTC
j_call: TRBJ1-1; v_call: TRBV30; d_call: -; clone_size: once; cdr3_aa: CAWGQYTEAFF; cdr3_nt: TGTGCCTGGGGGCAGTACACTGAAGCTTTCTTT
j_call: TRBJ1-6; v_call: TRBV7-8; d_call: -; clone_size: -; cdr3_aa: CASSLAFGNSPLHF; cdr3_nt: TGTGCCAGCAGCTTAGCGTTTGGAAATTCACCCCTCCACTTT
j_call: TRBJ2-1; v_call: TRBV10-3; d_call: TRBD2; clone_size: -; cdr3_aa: CAISISGGANEQFF; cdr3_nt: TGTGCCATCAGTATTAGCGGGGGGGCCAATGAGCAGTTCTTC
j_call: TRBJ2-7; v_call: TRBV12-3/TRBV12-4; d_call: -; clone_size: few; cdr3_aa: CASSLFGADEQYF; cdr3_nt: TGTGCCAGCAGTTTATTCGGAGCGGACGAGCAGTACTTC
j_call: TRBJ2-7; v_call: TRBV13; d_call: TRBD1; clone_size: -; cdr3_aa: CASSRTGGITEQYF; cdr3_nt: TGTGCCAGCAGCCGGACAGGGGGTATTACCGAGCAGTACTTC
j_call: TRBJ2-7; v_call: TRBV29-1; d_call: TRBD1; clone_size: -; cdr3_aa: CSVHRGAYEQYF; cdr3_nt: TGCAGCGTACACAGGGGAGCCTACGAGCAGTACTTC
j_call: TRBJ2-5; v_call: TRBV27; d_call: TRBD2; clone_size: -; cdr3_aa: CASSPLGGRGGEETQYF; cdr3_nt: TGTGCCAGCAGTCCCCTGGGGGGGCGGGGGGGCGAAGAGACCCAGTACTTC
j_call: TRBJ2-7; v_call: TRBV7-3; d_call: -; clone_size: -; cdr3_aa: CASSLRAGRAYEQYF; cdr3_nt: TGTGCCAGCAGCTTAAGGGCAGGGAGAGCCTACGAGCAGTACTTC
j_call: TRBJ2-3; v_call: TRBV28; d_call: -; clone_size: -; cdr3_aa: CASNLRGGTDTQYF; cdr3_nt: TGTGCCAGCAACCTACGTGGGGGCACAGATACGCAGTATTTT
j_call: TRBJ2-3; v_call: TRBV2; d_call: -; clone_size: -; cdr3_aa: CASRSGTTDTQYF; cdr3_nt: TGTGCCAGCAGAAGCGGTACCACAGATACGCAGTATTTT
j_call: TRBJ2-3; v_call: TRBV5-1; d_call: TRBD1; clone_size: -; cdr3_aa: CASRYPGQGRNTQYF; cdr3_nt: TGCGCCAGCAGATACCCGGGACAGGGGCGAAATACGCAGTATTTT
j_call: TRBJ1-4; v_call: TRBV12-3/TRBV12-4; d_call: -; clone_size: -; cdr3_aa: CASSAGGKLFF; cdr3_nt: TGTGCCAGCAGTGCAGGTGGAAAACTGTTTTTT
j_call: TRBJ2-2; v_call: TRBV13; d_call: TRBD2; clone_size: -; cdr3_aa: CASSRLTSGGAQFANTGELFF; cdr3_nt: TGTGCCAGCAGCCGCCTGACTAGCGGGGGGGCCCAGTTCGCGAACACCGGGGAGCTGTTTTTT
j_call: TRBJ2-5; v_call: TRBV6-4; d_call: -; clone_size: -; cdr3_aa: CASSEIQGPQETQYF; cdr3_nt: TGTGCCAGCAGCGAAATACAGGGACCCCAAGAGACCCAGTACTTC
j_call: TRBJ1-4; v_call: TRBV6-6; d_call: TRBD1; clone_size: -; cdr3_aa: CASSTQGATNEKLFF; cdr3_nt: TGTGCCAGCAGTACCCAGGGGGCAACTAATGAAAAACTGTTTTTT
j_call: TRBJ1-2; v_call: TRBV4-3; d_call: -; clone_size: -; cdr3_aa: CASSQGPGRAGYGYTF; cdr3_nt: TGCGCCAGCAGCCAAGGTCCCGGGAGGGCGGGGTATGGCTACACCTTC
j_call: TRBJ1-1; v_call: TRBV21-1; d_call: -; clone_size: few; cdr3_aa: CASSKGGQGYTEAFF; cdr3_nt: TGTGCCAGCAGCAAGGGGGGACAGGGATACACTGAAGCTTTCTTT
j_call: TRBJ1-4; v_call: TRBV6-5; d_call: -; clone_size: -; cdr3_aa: CASRDSATNEKLFF; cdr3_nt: TGTGCCAGCAGAGACAGTGCAACTAATGAAAAACTGTTTTTT
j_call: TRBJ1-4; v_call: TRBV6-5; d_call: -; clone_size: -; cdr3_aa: CASSYSLGGGDEKLFF; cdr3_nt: TGTGCCAGCAGTTACTCCCTCGGGGGGGGAGATGAAAAACTGTTTTTT
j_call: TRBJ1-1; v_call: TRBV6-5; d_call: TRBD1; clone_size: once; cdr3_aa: CASSYAGQGSEAFF; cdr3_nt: TGTGCCAGCAGTTACGCGGGACAGGGTTCTGAAGCTTTCTTT
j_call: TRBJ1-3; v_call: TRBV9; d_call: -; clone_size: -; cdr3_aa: CASSVEAGTGNTIYF; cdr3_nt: TGTGCCAGCAGCGTAGAGGCAGGGACGGGAAACACCATATATTTT
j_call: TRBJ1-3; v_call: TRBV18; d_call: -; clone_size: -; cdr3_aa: CASSPVGGSGNTIYF; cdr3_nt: TGTGCCAGCTCACCGGTGGGGGGCTCTGGAAACACCATATATTTT
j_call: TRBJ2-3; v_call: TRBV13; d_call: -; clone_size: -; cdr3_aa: CASSFGGHPDTQYF; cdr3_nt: TGTGCCAGCAGCTTTGGTGGGCACCCAGATACGCAGTATTTT
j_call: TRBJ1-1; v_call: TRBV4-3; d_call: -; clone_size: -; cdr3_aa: CASSQSVVDPAFF; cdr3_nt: TGCGCCAGCAGCCAAAGCGTGGTGGACCCCGCTTTCTTT
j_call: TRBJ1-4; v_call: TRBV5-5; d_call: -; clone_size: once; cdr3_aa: CASSFGPLEKLFF; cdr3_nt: TGTGCCAGCAGCTTCGGCCCTCTGGAAAAACTGTTTTTT
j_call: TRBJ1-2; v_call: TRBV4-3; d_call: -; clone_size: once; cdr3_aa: CASSQEPTGALYYGYTF; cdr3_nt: TGCGCCAGCAGCCAAGAACCGACAGGCGCCCTATACTATGGCTACACCTTC
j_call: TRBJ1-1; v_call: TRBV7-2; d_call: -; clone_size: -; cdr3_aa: CASSLARGAGPTEAFF; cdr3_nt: TGTGCCAGCAGCTTAGCGAGAGGGGCAGGTCCGACTGAAGCTTTCTTT
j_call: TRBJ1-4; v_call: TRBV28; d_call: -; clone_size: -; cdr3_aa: CASSRRVGPRPEKLFF; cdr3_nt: TGTGCCAGCAGCCGTCGAGTCGGGCCCAGACCCGAAAAACTGTTTTTT
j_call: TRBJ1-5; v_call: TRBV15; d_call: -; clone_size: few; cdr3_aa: CATSRDHNQPQHF; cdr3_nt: TGTGCCACCAGCAGAGACCACAATCAGCCCCAGCATTTT
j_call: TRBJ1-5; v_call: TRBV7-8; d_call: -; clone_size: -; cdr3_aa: CASSSRTGNQPQHF; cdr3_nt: TGTGCCAGCAGCTCCAGGACAGGCAATCAGCCCCAGCATTTT
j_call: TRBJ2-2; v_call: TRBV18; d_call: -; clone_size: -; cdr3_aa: CASSRLIEVTGELFF; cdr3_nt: TGTGCCAGCTCACGACTCATCGAGGTCACCGGGGAGCTGTTTTTT
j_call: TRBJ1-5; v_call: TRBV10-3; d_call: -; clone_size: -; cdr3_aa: CAISESFAVYSNQPQHF; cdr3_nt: TGTGCCATCAGTGAGTCTTTTGCGGTCTATAGCAATCAGCCCCAGCATTTT
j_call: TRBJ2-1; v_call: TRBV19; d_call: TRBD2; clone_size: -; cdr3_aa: CASSPQGAGPNNEQFF; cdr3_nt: TGTGCCAGTAGTCCCCAGGGAGCGGGGCCTAACAATGAGCAGTTCTTC